This TCR beta chain was identified in a study of cytomegalovirus exposure and HLA in healthy donors. Study-level background: Among 398 genotyped donors, around 81% fell in the Caucasian-associated ancestry cluster.

This CDR3 has 15 amino acids. V was cut by 8 bases and J by 4 bases, with 17 bases left in between. Germline CDR1 SGHVS, CDR2 FQNEAQ. Whole-study findings and limits: An Asian-associated ancestry cluster reportedly showed fewer N-insertions than the roughly 600-donor mean in a later analysis.

With 60 Vbeta and 13 Jbeta primers, the PCR was carried out. The table came from immunoSEQ multiplex PCR; TCRdb's copy has only in-frame clones and leaves some out. Here the sample spans roughly 200,000 clones, 70% to 85% being singletons. To note about this clone: Its matching antigen is unknown.

The TCR was taken from a woman aged 25 to 39 in good health and CMV-seropositive. The genes are TRBV7-8 and TRBJ1-4; D perhaps matches TRBD1 (6 bases). The sequencing sample was made of PBMCs. CDR3 DNA: TGTGCCAGCGGAAGAGGGGGGGAACATAATGAAAAACTGTTTTTT. The encoded protein is CASGRGGEHNEKLFF.